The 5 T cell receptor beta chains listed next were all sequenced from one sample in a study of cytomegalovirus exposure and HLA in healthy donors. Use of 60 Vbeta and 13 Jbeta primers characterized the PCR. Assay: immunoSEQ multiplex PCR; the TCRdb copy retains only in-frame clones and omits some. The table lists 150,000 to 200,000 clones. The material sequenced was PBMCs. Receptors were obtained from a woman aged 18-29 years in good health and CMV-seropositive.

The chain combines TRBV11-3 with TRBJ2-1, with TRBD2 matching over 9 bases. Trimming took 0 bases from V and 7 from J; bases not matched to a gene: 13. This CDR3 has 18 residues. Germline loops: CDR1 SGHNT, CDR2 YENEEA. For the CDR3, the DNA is TGTGCCAGCAGCTTAGATAGGTCTAGCGGGGTCTCGTGGAATGAGCAGTTCTTC. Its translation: CASSLDRSSGVSWNEQFF. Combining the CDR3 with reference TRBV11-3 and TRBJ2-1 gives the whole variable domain EAGVVQSPRYKIIEKKQPVAFWCNPISGHNTLYWYLQNLGQGPELLIRYENEEAVDDSQLPKDRFSAERLKGVDSTLKIQPAELGDSAVYLCASSLDRSSGVSWNEQFFGPGTRLTVL.

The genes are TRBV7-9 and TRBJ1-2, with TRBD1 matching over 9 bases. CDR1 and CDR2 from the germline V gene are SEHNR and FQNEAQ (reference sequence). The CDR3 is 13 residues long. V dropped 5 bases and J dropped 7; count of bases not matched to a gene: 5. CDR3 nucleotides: TGTGCCAGCAGCGGGACAGGGTATCTTGGCTACACCTTC. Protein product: CASSGTGYLGYTF.

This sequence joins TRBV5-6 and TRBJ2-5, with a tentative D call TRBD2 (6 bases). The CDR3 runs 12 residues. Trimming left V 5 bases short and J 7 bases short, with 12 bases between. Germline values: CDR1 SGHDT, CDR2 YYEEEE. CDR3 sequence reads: CASSSMRGTQYF. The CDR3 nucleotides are TGTGCCAGCAGTTCCATGCGGGGGACCCAGTACTTC.

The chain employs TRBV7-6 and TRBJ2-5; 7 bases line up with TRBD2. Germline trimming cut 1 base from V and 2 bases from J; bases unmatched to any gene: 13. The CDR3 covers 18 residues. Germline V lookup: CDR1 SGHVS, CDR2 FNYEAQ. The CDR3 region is CASSLVPSSGSKQETQYF. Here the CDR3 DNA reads TGTGCCAGCAGCTTAGTACCGTCTAGCGGCTCAAAACAAGAGACCCAGTACTTC.

The CDR3 DNA follows: TGTGCCAGCAGTCCGGGCCAAGGGGCAGAGACCCAGTACTTC. It translates to CASSPGQGAETQYF. The chain joins TRBV4-2 to TRBJ2-5; possible D gene TRBD1, 5 bases. Germline V lookup: CDR1 LGHNA, CDR2 YNFKEQ. The CDR3 extends over 14 amino acids. The V and J ends lost 6 bases and 4 bases respectively, with 15 bases between them.